Below, one T cell receptor (beta chain) is given with its context. The data were obtained in a study of blood T cell repertoires in COVID-19. Assay used: immunoSEQ multiplex PCR; TCRdb lists only in-frame clones, some missing. The data hold tens of thousands of clones, with roughly 88% observed a single time. Germline trimming cut 3 bases from V and 5 bases from J; bases unmatched to any gene: 3. The CDR3 runs 14 residues. The V gene's germline CDR1 is MDHEN and CDR2 SYDVKM. This receptor was taken from a woman aged 80 or older with active or convalescent COVID-19. V usage is TRBV28 and J usage is TRBJ2-7; 11 nucleotides line up with TRBD2. Sequenced: peripheral blood. CDR3: CASSLPSGRNEQYF. The CDR3, as DNA: TGTGCCAGCAGTTTGCCTAGCGGGAGGAACGAGCAGTACTTC.